This T cell receptor (beta chain) was retrieved from a study of cytomegalovirus exposure and HLA in healthy donors (dated by TCRdb to the late 2010s). Context from the whole study: In an earlier analysis of fewer than 750 of the donors, 276 Gb of sequence data and some 100 million unique TCR beta sequences from roughly 190 million T cells were reported. Every repertoire in the discovery cohort had been generated on one and the same sequencing platform. The study was designed to test whether signatures of past pathogen exposure could be identified by cataloging public T cell receptors. A later genetic analysis took genome-wide SNP genotypes for about 65% of the roughly 670 donors and used that subset as a discovery cohort. The number of donors typed differed by locus, with about 629-630 for A, B, C, DRB1 and DQB1, approximately 500 for DQA1, 600 to 610 for DPA1, and around 460 for DPB1. A separate validation cohort of approximately 120 different subjects was used in addition to the approximately 640-subject first cohort. Class I and class II HLA loci were covered by the typing at four-digit resolution. An early release covering roughly 600 HLA-typed donors comprised roughly 300 gigabases of sequencing data and tens of millions of unique TCR sequences. An earlier analysis of around 580 of the donors used high-throughput TCR beta sequencing to judge whether each TCR beta V gene segment behaved as functional or pseudogenic. A later analysis re-examined previously published TCR beta repertoires from more than 650 donors and added high-resolution HLA genotyping to investigate patterns of TCR occurrence. Among the roughly 400 genotyped donors, 75% to 90% belonged to the genetic ancestry cluster associated with self-reported Caucasian donors. Among 300 to 450 genotyped donors of the cohort, an average of approximately 240,000 unique TCR beta nucleotide sequences were sequenced per donor, roughly 20% of them non-productive. The later analysis used no new phenotypic data to find candidate immune exposures, relying instead on TCR beta sequences and their occurrence across donors. A handful of DR-DQ haplotypes were handled as single units for association and clustering because linkage in the cohort was strong. Donor age, sex, ethnicity and CMV serostatus were compiled together with the repertoire data. The study profiled the T cell repertoires of 666 subjects by immunosequencing and related them to cytomegalovirus serostatus. The study combined high-throughput TCR immunosequencing, statistical association of individual TCRs with disease status, and machine learning to predict cytomegalovirus infection status. What the research found in general, with its limitations: A later analysis found that TCR association rates varied across HLA loci, with DRB1 alleles showing the most associated TCRs and HLA-C alleles the fewest. A later analysis found that HLA-associated TCR beta chains were more clonally expanded and had lower generation probabilities than equally common non-associated chains. The study gave a list of 150 to 200 TCR beta chains associated with cytomegalovirus. The classifier was reported to diagnose cytomegalovirus status with high specificity and sensitivity in both the original and validation cohorts. Immune exposure information for the cohort was limited to CMV serostatus. The 87-base-pair reads could not distinguish some IMGT-functional V segments, including TRBV6-2 and TRBV6-3, so those segments were excluded. It was suggested by the authors that the approach could potentially be generalized to other disease states and immunological phenotypes. Because some donors lacked HLA typing at each locus, the association tests relied only on the typed subset. In vitro tests confirmed that a few of the cytomegalovirus-associated TCR beta chains recognize cytomegalovirus antigens. When HLA alleles, especially DR and DQ, strongly co-occurred, TCR associations were difficult to assign to individual alleles. This cohort had only TCR beta chains sequenced, and the lack of alpha or paired-chain data limited which features could be detected. A further reported finding was that TCR beta sequences accurately predicted the HLA-A and HLA-B alleles for most subjects in the first cohort. Several of the top co-occurrence clusters appeared to be linked to parvovirus B19, influenza, CMV and Epstein-Barr virus, according to a later analysis. A later genetic analysis reported fewer N-insertions in productive TCRs among donors in an Asian-associated ancestry cluster than the roughly 620-donor mean. V-gene and J-gene trimming of TCR beta chains was associated with a missense DCLRE1C variant in a later genetic analysis, and the association was replicated in an independent cohort. At a false discovery rate of 0.05, a later analysis linked some 18,000 TCR beta sequences to specific HLA alleles. Correlated functional status among segregating V segments might reflect linkage disequilibrium, but an unknown experimental factor could not be ruled out. The sequencing pipeline was judged likely to have produced a cluster of highly shared sequence variants as a technical artifact. Across donors, most TCR sequences were observed very rarely, whereas some public TCRs were present in many individuals. According to a later analysis, most CMV-associated TCR beta chains appeared to be HLA-restricted, and the HLA associations seemed to be driven largely by CMV exposure. Broadly in line with IMGT annotations, most TCR beta V segments showed up in productive rearrangements about 90% or about 30% of the time in an earlier analysis of 587 of the donors. The presence/absence analyses assumed that sequencing depth was roughly uniform across donors, and that assumption may not be true. The earlier analysis of about 600 of the donors excluded some 16 rarely observed V segments, including chromosome 9 orphons, because counts were too low.

Library preparation used the immunoSEQ multiplex PCR assay. For the multiplex PCR, a mixture combining 60 forward primers for TCR Vbeta segments and 13 reverse primers for TCR Jbeta segments was used. The CDR3 region of rearranged TCR beta genes was amplified from genomic DNA by a multiplex PCR assay. On the Illumina HiSeq System, the amplified TCR beta libraries were sequenced as 87-base-pair reads. On the study's bioinformatics: A later analysis tallied 75 million to 95 million unique TCR beta chains across the 610 or so repertoires, and some 10 million of those chains were shared by two or more donors. Raw reads were error-corrected and collapsed into unique sequences with a nearest-neighbor algorithm that merged closely related sequences to remove PCR and sequencing errors. Alignment of CDR3 sequences to IMGT reference sequences was used to assign V, D and J gene segments. For a sequence to be retained, at least a six-nucleotide match to both a V gene segment and a J gene segment was required. A rearrangement was called productive if the CDR3 had no stop codons and remained in frame with V and J, and every other rearrangement was called non-productive. CDR3 was defined according to IMGT convention as the region running from the second conserved V-encoded cysteine to the conserved J-encoded phenylalanine. In an earlier analysis of more than 550 of the donors, sequences lacking an unambiguous match to a single V gene segment were excluded. An earlier analysis of 587 of the donors called V segments functional above 56.7% productive rearrangements and segregating when the between-donor standard deviation exceeded 5%. To diagnose cytomegalovirus status from the catalog of TCR beta chain sequences, a statistical classification framework was built. In a later analysis, V and J genes were assigned by comparing TCR nucleotide sequences against IMGT/GENE-DB human TR gene sequences. Using the TCRdist pipeline, a later analysis assigned CDR3 sequences along with most-parsimonious VDJ recombination scenarios. In a later analysis, each TCR beta chain was defined by its CDR3 amino acid sequence together with its V-gene family, and reads without a unique V-gene family were excluded. A later analysis removed roughly 590 highly shared, low-generation-probability nucleotide sequences to deal with suspected cross-contamination and a sequencing artifact. In a later analysis, a clonal expansion index for each public chain was calculated from normalized within-repertoire ranks of inferred template counts. Generation probabilities in a later analysis came from a VDJ recombination model fitted to out-of-frame rearrangements, and those results were checked against IGoR. A later analysis scored TCR-TCR, TCR-HLA and TCR-CMV co-occurrence with hypergeometric tests, applying a repertoire-size bias correction to TCR pairs. To estimate false discovery rates, a later analysis permuted the HLA or CMV assignments 20 times. A later analysis grouped co-occurring TCRs with DBSCAN, adding TCRdist sequence similarity when clustering within HLA-allele-positive subsets. Repertoires with fewer than 30,000 or more than 120,000 public chains were left out of co-occurrence clustering, as were several repertoires with anomalous nucleotide sharing. TCRdb provides this immuneACCESS table in a form limited to in-frame rearrangements. Some clones are lacking; in checked studies, under half of them reflect an unresolved V gene, and why the rest are absent is not known. The V and J calls and clone size were taken over from that table, and D and trimming were inferred from the DNA. The sample contains 95,000 to 110,000 clones, nearly 80% of them found a single time. Of the sample, 5.8% is held by the ten largest clones.

The cohort was made up of about 610 healthy bone marrow donors. Cohort members were all nominally healthy when sampled, although unrecorded immune exposures were likely present. The donor was CMV seropositive and was included in the group of about 290 seropositive cohort members. A peripheral blood sample was collected from each donor, and TCR beta sequencing was performed on peripheral blood mononuclear cells. The Qiagen DNeasy Blood Extraction Kit was used to extract genomic DNA from the blood cell samples. The cysteine opens and the phenylalanine closes a CDR3 of 13 amino acids. Only the CDR3 portion is preserved as DNA: 39 bases, with reading frame beginning at the first base. V loses 2 bases of germline sequence and J loses 1 base, and the interval between the two ends is 5 bases. CDR1 and CDR2 are read off the germline V gene (reference sequence) as MNHEY and SMNVEV. This clone was seen once. Its target antigen remains unknown. No much larger clone exists at a distance of one base, and base qualities are not known.

Sequencing input: PBMCs. The sequence links TRBV27 to TRBJ1-2; no D segment can be confidently identified. The receptor was isolated from a man between 60 and 75 years old in good health and CMV-seropositive. The CDR3 protein: CASSLAINYGYTF. The nucleotide sequence is TGTGCCAGCAGTTTAGCTATTAACTATGGCTACACCTTC.